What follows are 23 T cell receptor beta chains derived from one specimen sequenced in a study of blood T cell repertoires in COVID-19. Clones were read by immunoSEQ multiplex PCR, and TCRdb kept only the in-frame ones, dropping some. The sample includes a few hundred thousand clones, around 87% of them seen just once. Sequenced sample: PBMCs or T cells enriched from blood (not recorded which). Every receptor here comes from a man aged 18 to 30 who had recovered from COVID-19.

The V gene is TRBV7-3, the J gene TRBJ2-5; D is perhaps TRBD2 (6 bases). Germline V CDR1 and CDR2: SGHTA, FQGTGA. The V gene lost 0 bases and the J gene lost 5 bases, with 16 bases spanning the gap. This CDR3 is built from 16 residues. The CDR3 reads CASSLTSLAMKETQYF. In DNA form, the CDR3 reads TGTGCCAGCAGCTTAACGTCCCTAGCGATGAAGGAGACCCAGTACTTC.

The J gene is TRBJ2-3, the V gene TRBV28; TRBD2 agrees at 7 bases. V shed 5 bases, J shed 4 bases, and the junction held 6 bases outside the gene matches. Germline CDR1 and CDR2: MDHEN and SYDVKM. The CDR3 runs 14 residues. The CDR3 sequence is CASSMGGSADTQYF. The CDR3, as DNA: TGTGCCAGCAGTATGGGCGGGAGCGCAGATACGCAGTATTTT.

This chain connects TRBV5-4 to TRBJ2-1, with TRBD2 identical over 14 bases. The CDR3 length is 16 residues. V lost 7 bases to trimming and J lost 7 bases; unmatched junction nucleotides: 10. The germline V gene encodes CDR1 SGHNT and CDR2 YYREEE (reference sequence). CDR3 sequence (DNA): TGTGCCAGCGCCATGCCGGGACTAGCGGGAGTGAATGAGCAGTTCTTC. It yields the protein CASAMPGLAGVNEQFF. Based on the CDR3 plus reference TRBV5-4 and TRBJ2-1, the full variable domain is ETGVTQSPTHLIKTRGQQVTLRCSSQSGHNTVSWYQQALGQGPQFIFQYYREEENGRGNFPPRFSGLQFPNYSSELNVNALELDDSALYLCASAMPGLAGVNEQFFGPGTRLTVL.

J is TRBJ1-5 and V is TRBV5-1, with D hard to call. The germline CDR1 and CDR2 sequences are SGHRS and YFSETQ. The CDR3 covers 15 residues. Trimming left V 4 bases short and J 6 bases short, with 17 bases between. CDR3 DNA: TGCGCCAGCAGCATCACCGGGTCCATAGGTCAGCCCCAGCATTTT. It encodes CASSITGSIGQPQHF.

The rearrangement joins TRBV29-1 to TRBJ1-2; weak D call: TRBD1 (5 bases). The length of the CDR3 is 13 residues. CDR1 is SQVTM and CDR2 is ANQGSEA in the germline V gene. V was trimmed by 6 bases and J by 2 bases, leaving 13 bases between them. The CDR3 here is CSVGQQINYGYTF. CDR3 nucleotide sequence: TGCAGCGTAGGACAACAGATAAACTATGGCTACACCTTC.

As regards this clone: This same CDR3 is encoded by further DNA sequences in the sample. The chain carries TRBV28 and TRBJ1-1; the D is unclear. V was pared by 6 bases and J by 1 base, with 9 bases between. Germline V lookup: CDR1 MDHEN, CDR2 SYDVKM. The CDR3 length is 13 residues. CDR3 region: CASRTTGNTEAFF. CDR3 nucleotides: TGTGCCAGCAGAACGACGGGGAACACTGAAGCTTTCTTT. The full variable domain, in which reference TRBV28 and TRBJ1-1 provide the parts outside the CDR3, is DVKVTQSSRYLVKRTGEKVFLECVQDMDHENMFWYRQDPGLGLRLIYFSYDVKMKEKGDIPEGYSVSREKKERFSLILESASTNQTSMYLCASRTTGNTEAFFGQGTRLTVV.

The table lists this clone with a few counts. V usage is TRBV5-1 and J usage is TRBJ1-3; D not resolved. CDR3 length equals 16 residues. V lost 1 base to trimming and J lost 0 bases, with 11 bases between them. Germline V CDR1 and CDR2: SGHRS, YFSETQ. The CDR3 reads CASSLNGGNSGNTIYF. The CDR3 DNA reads TGCGCCAGCAGCTTGAATGGCGGAAACTCTGGAAACACCATATATTTT. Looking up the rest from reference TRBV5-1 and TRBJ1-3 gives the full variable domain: KAGVTQTPRYLIKTRGQQVTLSCSPISGHRSVSWYQQTPGQGLQFLFEYFSETQRNKGNFPGRFSGRQFSNSRSEMNVSTLELGDSALYLCASSLNGGNSGNTIYFGEGSWLTVV.

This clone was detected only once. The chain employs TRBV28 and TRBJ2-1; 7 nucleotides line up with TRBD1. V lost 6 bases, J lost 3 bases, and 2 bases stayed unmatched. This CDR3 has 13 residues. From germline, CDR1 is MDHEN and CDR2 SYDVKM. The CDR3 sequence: CASSRDSYNEQFF. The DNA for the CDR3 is TGTGCCAGCAGCCGGGACAGCTACAATGAGCAGTTCTTC.

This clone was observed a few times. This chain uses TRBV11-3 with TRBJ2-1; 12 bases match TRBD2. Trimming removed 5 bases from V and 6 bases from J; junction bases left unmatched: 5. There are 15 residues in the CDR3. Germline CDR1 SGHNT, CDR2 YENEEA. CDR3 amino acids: CASSPGTSGLNEQFF. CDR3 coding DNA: TGTGCCAGCAGCCCCGGGACTAGCGGGCTCAATGAGCAGTTCTTC.

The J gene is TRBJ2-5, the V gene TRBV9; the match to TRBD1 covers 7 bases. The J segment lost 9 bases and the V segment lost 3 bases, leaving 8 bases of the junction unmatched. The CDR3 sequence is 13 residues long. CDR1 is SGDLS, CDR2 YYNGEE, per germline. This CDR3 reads CASSEQGDGAQYF. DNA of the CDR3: TGTGCCAGCAGCGAGCAGGGGGACGGGGCCCAGTACTTC.

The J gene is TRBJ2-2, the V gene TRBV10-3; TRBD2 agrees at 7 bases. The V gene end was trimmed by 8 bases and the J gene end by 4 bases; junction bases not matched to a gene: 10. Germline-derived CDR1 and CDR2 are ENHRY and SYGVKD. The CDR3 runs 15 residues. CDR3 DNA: TGTGCCATCGGGCGGGAGCGGGATGGCACCGGGGAGCTGTTTTTT. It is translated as CAIGRERDGTGELFF.

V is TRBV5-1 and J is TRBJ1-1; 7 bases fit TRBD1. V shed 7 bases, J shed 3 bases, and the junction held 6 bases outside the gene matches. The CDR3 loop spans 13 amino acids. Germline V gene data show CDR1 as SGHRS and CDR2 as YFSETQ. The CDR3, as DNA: TGCGCCAGCGGCCGGGACAGCCACACTGAAGCTTTCTTT. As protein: CASGRDSHTEAFF. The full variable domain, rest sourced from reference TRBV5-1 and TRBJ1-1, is KAGVTQTPRYLIKTRGQQVTLSCSPISGHRSVSWYQQTPGQGLQFLFEYFSETQRNKGNFPGRFSGRQFSNSRSEMNVSTLELGDSALYLCASGRDSHTEAFFGQGTRLTVV.

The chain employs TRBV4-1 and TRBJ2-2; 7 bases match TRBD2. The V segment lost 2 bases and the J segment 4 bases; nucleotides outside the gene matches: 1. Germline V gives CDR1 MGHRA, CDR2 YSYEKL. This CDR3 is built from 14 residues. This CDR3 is CASSQRGGTGELFF. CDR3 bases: TGCGCCAGCAGCCAACGCGGGGGCACCGGGGAGCTGTTTTTT.

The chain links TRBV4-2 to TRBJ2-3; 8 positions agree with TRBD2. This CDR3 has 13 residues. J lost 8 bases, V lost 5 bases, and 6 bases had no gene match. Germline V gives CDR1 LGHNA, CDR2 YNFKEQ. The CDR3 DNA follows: TGTGCCAGCAGCACGGGAGGGGCTGGTACGCAGTATTTT. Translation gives CASSTGGAGTQYF.

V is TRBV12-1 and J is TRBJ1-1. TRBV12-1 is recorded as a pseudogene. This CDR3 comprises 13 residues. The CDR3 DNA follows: TGTGCCAGGGACTACAGGGAGGGCACTGAAGCTTTCTTT. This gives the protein CARDYREGTEAFF.

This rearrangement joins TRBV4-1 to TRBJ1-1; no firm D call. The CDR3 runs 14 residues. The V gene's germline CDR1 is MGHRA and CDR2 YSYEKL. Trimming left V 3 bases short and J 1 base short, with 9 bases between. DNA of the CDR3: TGCGCCAGCAGCCACGGGTACCAGAACACTGAAGCTTTCTTT. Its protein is CASSHGYQNTEAFF.

This chain's CDR3 is CASSIQGMYEQYF. The CDR3 DNA reads TGTGCCAGTAGTATACAGGGAATGTACGAGCAGTACTTC. This rearrangement joins TRBV19 to TRBJ2-7, with TRBD1 as a possible D gene (5 bases). This CDR3 spans 13 amino acids. CDR1 and CDR2 (germline): LNHDA, SQIVND (reference sequence). The V gene lost 2 bases and the J gene lost 4 bases, with 9 bases spanning the gap.

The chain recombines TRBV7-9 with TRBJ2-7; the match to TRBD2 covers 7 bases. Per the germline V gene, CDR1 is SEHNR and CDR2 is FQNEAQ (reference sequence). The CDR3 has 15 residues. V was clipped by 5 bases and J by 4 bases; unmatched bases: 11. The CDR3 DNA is TGTGCCAGCAGCCAACGTGGGGGGGATAGATACGAGCAGTACTTC. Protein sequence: CASSQRGGDRYEQYF.

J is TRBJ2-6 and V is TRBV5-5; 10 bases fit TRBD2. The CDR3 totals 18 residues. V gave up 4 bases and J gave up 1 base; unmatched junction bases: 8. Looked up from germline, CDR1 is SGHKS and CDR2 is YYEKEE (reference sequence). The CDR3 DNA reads TGTGCCAGCAGCGCCTCTAGCGGGGGCTTGTCTGGGGCCAACGTCCTGACTTTC. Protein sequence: CASSASSGGLSGANVLTF.

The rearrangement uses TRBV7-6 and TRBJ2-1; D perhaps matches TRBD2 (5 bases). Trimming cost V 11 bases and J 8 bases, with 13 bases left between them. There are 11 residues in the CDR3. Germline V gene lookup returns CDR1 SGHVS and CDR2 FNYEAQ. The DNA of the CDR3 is TGTGCCGGGCCAGGAGGCGATGAGCAGTTCTTC. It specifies CAGPGGDEQFF.

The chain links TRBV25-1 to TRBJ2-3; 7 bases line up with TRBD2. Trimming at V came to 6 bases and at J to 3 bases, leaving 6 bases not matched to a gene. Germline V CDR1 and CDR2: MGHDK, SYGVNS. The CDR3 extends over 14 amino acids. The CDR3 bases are TGTGCCAGCAGGGGGACTATCATTACAGATACGCAGTATTTT. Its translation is CASRGTIITDTQYF.

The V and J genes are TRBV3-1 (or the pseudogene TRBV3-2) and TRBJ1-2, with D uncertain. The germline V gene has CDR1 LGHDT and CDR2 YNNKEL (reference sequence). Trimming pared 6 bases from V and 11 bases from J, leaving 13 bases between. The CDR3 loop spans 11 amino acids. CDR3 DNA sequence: TGTGCCAGCAGGGCGGCCGGGGAGTACACCTTC. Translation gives CASRAAGEYTF.

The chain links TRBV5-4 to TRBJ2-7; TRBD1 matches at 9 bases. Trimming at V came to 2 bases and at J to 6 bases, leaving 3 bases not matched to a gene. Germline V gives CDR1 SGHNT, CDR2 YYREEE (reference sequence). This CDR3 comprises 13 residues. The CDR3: CASSLTGGLEQYF. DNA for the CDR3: TGTGCCAGCAGCTTAACAGGGGGCCTCGAGCAGTACTTC.